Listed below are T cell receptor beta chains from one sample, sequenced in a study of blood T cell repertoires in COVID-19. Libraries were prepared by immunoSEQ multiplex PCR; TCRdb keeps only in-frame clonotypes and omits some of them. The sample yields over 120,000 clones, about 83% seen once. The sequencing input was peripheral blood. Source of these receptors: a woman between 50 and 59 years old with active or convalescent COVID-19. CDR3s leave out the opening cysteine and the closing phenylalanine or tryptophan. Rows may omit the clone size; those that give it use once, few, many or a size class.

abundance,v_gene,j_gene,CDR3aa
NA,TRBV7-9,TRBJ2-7,ASSLSGRAHEQY
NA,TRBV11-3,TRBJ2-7,ASSLERGNQGSPDYEQY
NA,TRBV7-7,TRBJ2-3,ASSPRTLLSLGDTQY
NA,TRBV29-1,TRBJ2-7,SVEDARALYEQY
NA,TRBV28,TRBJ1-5,ASSLATGNQPQH
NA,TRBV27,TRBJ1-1,ASTKGTGSRTEAF
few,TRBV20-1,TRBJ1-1,SASLGRAGTEAF
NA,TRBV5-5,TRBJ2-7,ASSLDRLSTYEQY
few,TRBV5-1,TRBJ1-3,ASSFFGESGNTIY
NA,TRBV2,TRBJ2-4,ASSLTVAKNIQY
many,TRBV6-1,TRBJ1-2,ASSENEGYT
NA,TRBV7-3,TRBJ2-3,ASSSSGTDTQY
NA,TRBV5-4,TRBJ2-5,ASTTSGGSSETQY
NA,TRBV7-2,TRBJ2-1,ASPSSGSAGNEQF
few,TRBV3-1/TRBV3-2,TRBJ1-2,ASSQGVGRRGYT
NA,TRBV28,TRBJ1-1,ASSVAVGGLKTEAF
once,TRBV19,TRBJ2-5,ASSLRTSGVDETQY
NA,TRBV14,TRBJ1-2,ASSQAGTPYGYT
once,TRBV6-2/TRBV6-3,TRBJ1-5,ASSRRTGYNQPQH
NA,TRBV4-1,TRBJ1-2,ASSQVRAGGLGYT
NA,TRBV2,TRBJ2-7,ASSVDRGLGEQY
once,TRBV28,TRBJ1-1,ASETPGNTEAF
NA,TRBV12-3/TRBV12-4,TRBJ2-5,ASRPDRQETQY
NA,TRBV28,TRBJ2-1,ASSPAGSWGTVNYNEQF
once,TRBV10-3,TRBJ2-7,AISAGREGEQY
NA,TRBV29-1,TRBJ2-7,SVNLPEGYEQY
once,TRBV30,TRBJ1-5,AWSVGQGGQPQH
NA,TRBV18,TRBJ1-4,ASSPNKGVGEKLF
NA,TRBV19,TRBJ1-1,ASTSGQKNTEAF
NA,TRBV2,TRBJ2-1,ASSSDSKNNEQF
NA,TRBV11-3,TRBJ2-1,ASSSRSGIHNEQF
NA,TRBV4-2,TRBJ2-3,ASSQGASAVTDTQY
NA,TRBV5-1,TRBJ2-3,ASSPRLGSTDTQY
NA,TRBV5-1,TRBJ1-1,ASSFQGPTEAF
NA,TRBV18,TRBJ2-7,ASSPLEGEEQY
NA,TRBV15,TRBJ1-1,ATSRDQGVGTEAF